A selection of T cell receptor beta chains follows, all from one sample in a study of naive and memory T cell subsets. A single record per CDR3 protein comes from TCRdb applying MiXCR to the 5' RACE reads. The sample comprises 50,000 to 60,000 distinct CDR3 sequences, 6.5% to 8.5% of which are singletons, and about 8.9% rests with the top ten. The receptors originated from a female donor in good health. Each CDR3 is given with its conserved first and last residue. A D gene is named only where the DNA matches it firmly. A clone size is listed for some rows: how often the clone was seen (once, few, many), or a class if it is expanded.

CDR3 protein | CDR3 DNA | clone size | D gene | J gene | V gene
CASSPKTRVYNSPLHF | TGTGCCAGCAGCCCTAAGACACGGGTCTATAATTCACCCCTCCACTTT | many | - | TRBJ1-6 | TRBV7-2
CATRGQGSTDTQYF | TGTGCCACCCGCGGACAGGGGAGCACAGATACGCAGTATTTT | - | TRBD1 | TRBJ2-3 | TRBV19
CASSLDHRRNTEAFF | TGTGCCAGCAGCTTGGATCACAGGAGGAACACTGAAGCTTTCTTT | many | - | TRBJ1-1 | TRBV5-8
CASSPTGTRSYEQYF | TGTGCCAGCAGCCCCACGGGGACACGGTCTTACGAGCAGTACTTC | - | - | TRBJ2-7 | TRBV7-2
CASSGLADYNEQFF | TGTGCCAGCAGTGGACTAGCGGACTACAATGAGCAGTTCTTC | - | TRBD2 | TRBJ2-1 | TRBV2
CSGDGTGREAFF | TGCAGCGGGGACGGGACAGGGCGTGAAGCTTTCTTT | many | TRBD1 | TRBJ1-1 | TRBV29-1
CASSLTTSGGQETQYF | TGTGCCAGCAGCTTAACGACTAGCGGGGGGCAAGAGACCCAGTACTTC | - | TRBD2 | TRBJ2-5 | TRBV7-2
CASSLRVSNTEAFF | TGTGCCAGCAGTTTAAGGGTGTCGAACACTGAAGCTTTCTTT | many | - | TRBJ1-1 | TRBV27
CASSYVYGASNSPLHF | TGTGCCAGCAGTTACGTTTACGGCGCCTCTAATTCACCCCTCCACTTT | many | - | TRBJ1-6 | TRBV6-5
CASIRVPGWFPEAFF | TGCGCCAGCATTAGGGTTCCGGGGTGGTTCCCTGAAGCTTTCTTT | - | - | TRBJ1-1 | TRBV10-1
CASSLRQGATNEKLFF | TGTGCCAGCAGCTTAAGGCAGGGCGCAACTAATGAAAAACTGTTTTTT | - | - | TRBJ1-4 | TRBV7-2
CASSQGSSYGYTF | TGCGCCAGCAGCCAAGGCAGTAGCTATGGCTACACCTTC | many | - | TRBJ1-2 | TRBV4-3
CASSPPTGYYGYTF | TGTGCCAGCAGTCCCCCTACAGGGTACTATGGCTACACCTTC | few | - | TRBJ1-2 | TRBV28
CAVGAGGEAFF | TGTGCCGTTGGGGCGGGGGGTGAAGCTTTCTTT | many | - | TRBJ1-1 | TRBV10-3
CASPFKGQNNNSNQPQHF | TGTGCCAGCCCTTTTAAGGGACAGAATAATAATAGCAATCAGCCCCAGCATTTT | medium-sized | TRBD1 | TRBJ1-5 | TRBV18
CASSLIRQGGAEQFF | TGCGCCAGCAGCCTGATCCGACAGGGAGGGGCTGAGCAGTTCTTC | many | - | TRBJ2-1 | TRBV5-1
CSARAAGHGDTF | TGCAGTGCTAGAGCTGCAGGGCATGGCGACACCTTC | - | - | TRBJ1-2 | TRBV20-1
CASSLGGSNEQFF | TGTGCCAGCAGCTTAGGTGGGAGCAATGAGCAGTTCTTC | many | - | TRBJ2-1 | TRBV7-9
CASSLRDARNSPLHF | TGTGCCAGCAGCCTCCGGGACGCCCGTAATTCACCCCTCCACTTT | - | - | TRBJ1-6 | TRBV5-6
CASSQGILQGGEAKNIQYF | TGTGCCAGCAGCCAAGGGATCCTTCAGGGAGGCGAAGCCAAAAACATTCAGTACTTC | many | - | TRBJ2-4 | TRBV3-1
CSARESRLISTDTQYF | TGCAGTGCTAGAGAGTCGCGGCTAATTAGCACAGATACGCAGTATTTT | - | - | TRBJ2-3 | TRBV20-1
CASSRKASGNTIYF | TGTGCCAGCAGCCGGAAAGCCTCTGGAAACACCATATATTTT | many | - | TRBJ1-3 | TRBV3-1
CASSQERGGEETQYF | TGTGCCAGCAGCCAAGAGCGGGGGGGGGAAGAGACCCAGTACTTC | many | TRBD2 | TRBJ2-5 | TRBV4-2
CASKRPGNTEAFF | TGTGCCAGTAAAAGGCCAGGGAACACTGAAGCTTTCTTT | - | - | TRBJ1-1 | TRBV19
CASSLEVKDNEKLFF | TGTGCCAGCAGCTTGGAAGTTAAGGACAATGAAAAACTGTTTTTT | many | - | TRBJ1-4 | TRBV7-2
CASSQSSGTAVYGYTF | TGTGCCAGCAGCCAATCTTCCGGGACAGCCGTTTATGGCTACACCTTC | - | TRBD1 | TRBJ1-2 | TRBV3-1
CASSLIATDTQYF | TGTGCCAGCAGCTTGATCGCCACAGATACGCAGTATTTT | - | - | TRBJ2-3 | TRBV7-2
CASSLGQGAADTQYF | TGCGCCAGCAGCCTCGGACAGGGGGCTGCAGATACGCAGTATTTT | - | TRBD1 | TRBJ2-3 | TRBV5-1
CASSASGSHAYEQYF | TGTGCCAGCAGTGCATCCGGGTCGCACGCCTACGAGCAGTACTTC | many | - | TRBJ2-7 | TRBV6-5
CASSPTSGGAGSYNEQFF | TGTGCCAGTAGTCCGACTAGCGGGGGGGCGGGGTCCTACAATGAGCAGTTCTTC | few | TRBD2 | TRBJ2-1 | TRBV19
CASSQHSNSYNEQFF | TGCGCCAGCAGCCAACACTCGAACTCCTACAATGAGCAGTTCTTC | - | - | TRBJ2-1 | TRBV4-3
CASSGQTNTEAFF | TGCGCCAGCAGTGGACAGACGAACACTGAAGCTTTCTTT | - | - | TRBJ1-1 | TRBV5-1
CASSPPGRGNQPQHF | TGTGCCAGCAGCCCGCCAGGGAGGGGGAATCAGCCCCAGCATTTT | - | - | TRBJ1-5 | TRBV2
CSVETPNEQFF | TGCAGCGTTGAAACGCCCAATGAGCAGTTCTTC | few | - | TRBJ2-1 | TRBV29-1
CASSPKKANYGYTF | TGCGCCAGCAGCCCCAAGAAAGCTAACTATGGCTACACCTTC | - | - | TRBJ1-2 | TRBV4-1
CSARDRRHRTEAFF | TGCAGTGCTAGGGACAGGCGCCATAGGACTGAAGCTTTCTTT | many | TRBD1 | TRBJ1-1 | TRBV20-1
CASSLDRAGELFF | TGTGCCAGCAGCTTAGACCGGGCCGGGGAGCTGTTTTTT | many | - | TRBJ2-2 | TRBV11-2
CASSMEGPSAGNTIYF | TGTGCCAGCAGTATGGAGGGGCCTTCTGCCGGAAACACCATATATTTT | - | - | TRBJ1-3 | TRBV6-5
CASSSGQGAYNEQFF | TGTGCCAGCAGTTCGGGACAGGGGGCCTACAATGAGCAGTTCTTC | - | TRBD1 | TRBJ2-1 | TRBV12-3/TRBV12-4
CSVGHGDNTIYF | TGCAGCGTTGGTCATGGCGACAACACCATATATTTT | many | - | TRBJ1-3 | TRBV29-1
CASSLMGSLGAKNIQYF | TGTGCCAGCAGCTTGATGGGTTCCTTAGGGGCCAAAAACATTCAGTACTTC | - | - | TRBJ2-4 | TRBV7-2
CATSDSRGGHQPQHF | TGTGCCACCAGTGATTCCCGCGGGGGCCATCAGCCCCAGCATTTT | many | - | TRBJ1-5 | TRBV24-1
CASSEAPVSSTDTQYF | TGTGCCAGCAGCGAGGCCCCGGTCTCTAGCACAGATACGCAGTATTTT | - | - | TRBJ2-3 | TRBV9
CSVDREEQFF | TGCAGCGTTGACAGGGAGGAGCAGTTCTTC | many | - | TRBJ2-1 | TRBV29-1
CASSYSTGLIYEQYF | TGTGCCAGCAGTTACTCGACAGGGCTAATCTACGAGCAGTACTTC | few | TRBD1 | TRBJ2-7 | TRBV6-6
CASSLGGISYNEQFF | TGCGCCAGCAGCTTGGGGGGGATTTCCTACAATGAGCAGTTCTTC | many | - | TRBJ2-1 | TRBV5-1
CSASSGRGNQPQHF | TGCAGTGCTAGTTCCGGAAGAGGGAATCAGCCCCAGCATTTT | many | - | TRBJ1-5 | TRBV20-1
CASSGQGRDQPQHF | TGTGCCAGCAGTGGACAGGGCCGGGATCAGCCCCAGCATTTT | - | TRBD1 | TRBJ1-5 | TRBV2